This T cell receptor (beta chain) was recovered during a study of blood T cell repertoires in COVID-19. Study background: T cells, B-cell-depleted T cells, or PBMCs supplied cDNA or gDNA.

Profiled with immunoSEQ multiplex PCR; TCRdb holds only in-frame clones, not every one. Here the sample spans about 270,000 clones, roughly 90% being singletons. Individuals drawn from some 25 US areas were about 18 to 100 years old. Participants' reported clinical history set cohort assignment. All recovered Cohort 3 donors got two negative PCRs, got clearance, or saw symptom resolution. Germline V gene lookup returns CDR1 MNHEY and CDR2 SMNVEV (reference sequence). Trimming stripped 2 bases from V and 9 bases from J, with 17 bases between. The CDR3 totals 15 residues. This clone was picked up a small number of times.

The chain employs TRBV27 and TRBJ2-1; weak D call: TRBD2 (6 bases). Sequencing input: PBMCs or T cells enriched from blood (not recorded which). This clonotype originated in a woman aged 45 to 65 who had recovered from COVID-19. The CDR3 coding sequence is TGTGCCAGCAGTTTAGACGGGGGAGACGGCGGTGAGCAGTTCTTC. This encodes CASSLDGGDGGEQFF.